The present TCR beta chain was sequenced within a study of CD8+CD57+ T cells in acquired aplastic anemia. For the study at large: Sorted CD4+ and CD8+ cells gave a mean 3.2 ug DNA, range about 0.19 to 27.4 ug.

The length of the CDR3 is 14 residues. In germline, CDR1 is MNHEY, CDR2 SMNVEV (reference sequence). The V end lost 6 bases, the J end lost 4 bases, and 15 bases lay between the germline ends. Genomic DNA constituted the template upon which TCR beta VDJ and CDR3 profiling was performed. TCRdb recomputed calls from the reads with MiXCR, one row per CDR3 protein. The sample has 150,000 to 200,000 distinct CDR3 sequences; around 45% are singletons. The TCR comes from a human donor in good health. The specimen was sorted CD4+, CD8+, or CD8+CD57+ T cells (not recorded which) from PBMCs. This chain joins TRBV27 and TRBJ1-1; D is possibly TRBD1 (5 bases). CDR3 protein: CASRWRGLGTEAFF. In nucleotides, the CDR3 is TGTGCCAGCAGATGGAGGGGTCTAGGCACTGAAGCTTTCTTT.